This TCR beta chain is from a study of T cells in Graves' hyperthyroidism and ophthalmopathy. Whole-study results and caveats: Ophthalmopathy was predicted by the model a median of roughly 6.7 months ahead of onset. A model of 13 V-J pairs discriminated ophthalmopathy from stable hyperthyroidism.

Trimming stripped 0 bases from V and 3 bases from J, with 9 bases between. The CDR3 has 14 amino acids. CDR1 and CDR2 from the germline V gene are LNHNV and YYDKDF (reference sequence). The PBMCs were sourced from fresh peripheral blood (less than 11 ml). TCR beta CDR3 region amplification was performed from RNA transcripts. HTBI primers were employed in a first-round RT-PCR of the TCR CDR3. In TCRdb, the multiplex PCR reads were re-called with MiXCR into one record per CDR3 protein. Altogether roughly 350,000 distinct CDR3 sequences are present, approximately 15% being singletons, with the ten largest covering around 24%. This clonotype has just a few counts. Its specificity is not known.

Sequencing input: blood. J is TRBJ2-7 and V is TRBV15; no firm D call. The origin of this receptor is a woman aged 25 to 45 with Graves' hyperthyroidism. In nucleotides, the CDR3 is TGTGCCACCAGCAGAGAAAAGGGAAACTACGAGCAGTACTTC. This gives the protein CATSREKGNYEQYF.